The rows below give T cell receptor beta chains drawn from one sample of a study of T cell responses to AZD1222 COVID-19 vaccine. TCRdb's copy holds only in-frame clones and misses some; the assay was immunoSEQ multiplex PCR. The top ten clones hold 5.4% of a sample with 140,000 or so clones, roughly 90% of them seen once. Sequenced here: peripheral blood, sampled 28 days after the second dose of the MenACWY control vaccine. The source of these receptors is an adult who received the MenACWY meningococcal vaccine as a control. Both conserved end residues are part of each CDR3. Fields, in order: V gene, D gene, clone size, J gene, CDR3 protein, CDR3 DNA. The D gene is left open where the match is weak. Rows may omit the clone size; those that give it use once, few, many or a size class.

V gene: TRBV7-3
D gene: -
clone size: -
J gene: TRBJ2-3
CDR3 protein: CASSLTSTGLGITDTQYF
CDR3 DNA: TGTGCCAGCAGCTTAACGTCCACAGGGTTGGGGATCACAGATACGCAGTATTTT

V gene: TRBV12-3/TRBV12-4
D gene: -
clone size: -
J gene: TRBJ1-5
CDR3 protein: CASTVGGQPQHF
CDR3 DNA: TGTGCCAGCACCGTAGGAGGTCAGCCCCAGCATTTT

V gene: TRBV6-2/TRBV6-3
D gene: -
clone size: -
J gene: TRBJ1-3
CDR3 protein: CASTPGARGRNTIYF
CDR3 DNA: TGTGCCAGCACCCCCGGGGCCCGGGGACGAAACACCATATATTTT

V gene: TRBV4-2
D gene: TRBD2
clone size: -
J gene: TRBJ2-2
CDR3 protein: CASSQVGRASGTGELFF
CDR3 DNA: TGTGCCAGCAGCCAAGTCGGGAGGGCCTCGGGAACCGGGGAGCTGTTTTTT

V gene: TRBV7-2
D gene: -
clone size: -
J gene: TRBJ1-2
CDR3 protein: CASSFKGHGYTF
CDR3 DNA: TGTGCCAGCAGCTTCAAGGGCCATGGCTACACCTTC

V gene: TRBV9
D gene: TRBD2
clone size: -
J gene: TRBJ2-1
CDR3 protein: CASSVAAGGPSYNEQFF
CDR3 DNA: TGTGCCAGCAGCGTAGCAGCGGGAGGGCCCTCCTACAATGAGCAGTTCTTC

V gene: TRBV5-4
D gene: TRBD2
clone size: -
J gene: TRBJ2-5
CDR3 protein: CASSLEGAGGETQYF
CDR3 DNA: TGTGCCAGCAGCTTGGAAGGGGCCGGGGGGGAGACCCAGTACTTC

V gene: TRBV5-5
D gene: -
clone size: -
J gene: TRBJ2-7
CDR3 protein: CASSLDEGEQYF
CDR3 DNA: TGTGCCAGCAGCTTGGACGAGGGCGAGCAGTACTTC

V gene: TRBV2
D gene: -
clone size: once
J gene: TRBJ1-5
CDR3 protein: CASRDGVYSNQPQHF
CDR3 DNA: TGTGCCAGCAGGGACGGAGTGTATAGCAATCAGCCCCAGCATTTT

V gene: TRBV4-1
D gene: TRBD1
clone size: -
J gene: TRBJ1-2
CDR3 protein: CASSPRQGDSYGYTF
CDR3 DNA: TGCGCCAGCAGCCCCAGACAGGGGGACAGCTATGGCTACACCTTC

V gene: TRBV4-3
D gene: TRBD1
clone size: -
J gene: TRBJ1-5
CDR3 protein: CASSQFLQGASNQPQHF
CDR3 DNA: TGCGCCAGCAGCCAATTTCTACAGGGGGCGAGCAATCAGCCCCAGCATTTT

V gene: TRBV6-5
D gene: -
clone size: -
J gene: TRBJ2-1
CDR3 protein: CASSRRTGNYNEQFF
CDR3 DNA: TGTGCCAGCAGCCGTAGGACTGGAAACTACAATGAGCAGTTCTTC

V gene: TRBV2
D gene: TRBD1
clone size: -
J gene: TRBJ1-1
CDR3 protein: CASIKDRGRLTEAFF
CDR3 DNA: TGTGCCAGCATTAAGGACAGGGGAAGACTCACTGAAGCTTTCTTT

V gene: TRBV27
D gene: -
clone size: -
J gene: TRBJ1-1
CDR3 protein: CASQFGTEAFF
CDR3 DNA: TGTGCCAGCCAGTTTGGTACTGAAGCTTTCTTT

V gene: TRBV10-3
D gene: TRBD1
clone size: -
J gene: TRBJ1-6
CDR3 protein: CAISESGTGTSPLHF
CDR3 DNA: TGTGCCATCAGTGAGTCAGGGACAGGGACTTCACCCCTCCACTTT

V gene: TRBV4-1
D gene: TRBD1
clone size: -
J gene: TRBJ1-2
CDR3 protein: CASSQLLGGTGSYGYTF
CDR3 DNA: TGCGCCAGCAGCCAACTCTTGGGGGGGACAGGAAGCTATGGCTACACCTTC

V gene: TRBV30
D gene: TRBD1
clone size: -
J gene: TRBJ1-5
CDR3 protein: CAWSGDSGNQPQHF
CDR3 DNA: TGTGCCTGGAGTGGGGACAGCGGGAATCAGCCCCAGCATTTT

V gene: TRBV18
D gene: -
clone size: -
J gene: TRBJ2-5
CDR3 protein: CASSPISRGETQYF
CDR3 DNA: TGTGCCAGCTCACCAATTTCGAGGGGAGAGACCCAGTACTTC

V gene: TRBV11-3
D gene: TRBD2
clone size: -
J gene: TRBJ2-7
CDR3 protein: CASSLATSGIVEQYF
CDR3 DNA: TGTGCCAGCAGCTTAGCGACTAGCGGGATAGTCGAGCAGTACTTC

V gene: TRBV19
D gene: TRBD1
clone size: few
J gene: TRBJ2-7
CDR3 protein: CASSKGQNYEQYF
CDR3 DNA: TGTGCCAGTAGTAAGGGACAGAACTACGAGCAGTACTTC

V gene: TRBV11-3
D gene: -
clone size: -
J gene: TRBJ1-2
CDR3 protein: CASSPGDNYGYTF
CDR3 DNA: TGTGCCAGCAGCCCCGGGGATAACTATGGCTACACCTTC

V gene: TRBV19
D gene: TRBD2
clone size: -
J gene: TRBJ2-2
CDR3 protein: CAPKSQVERGDTGELFF
CDR3 DNA: TGTGCCCCTAAGTCACAGGTCGAGCGGGGGGACACCGGGGAGCTGTTTTTT

V gene: TRBV7-2
D gene: -
clone size: -
J gene: TRBJ1-1
CDR3 protein: CASSPRGEMNTEAFF
CDR3 DNA: TGTGCCAGCAGCCCCCGCGGGGAGATGAACACTGAAGCTTTCTTT

V gene: TRBV5-6
D gene: -
clone size: -
J gene: TRBJ1-1
CDR3 protein: CASSLTQAAEAFF
CDR3 DNA: TGTGCCAGCAGCTTGACGCAGGCGGCTGAAGCTTTCTTT

V gene: TRBV9
D gene: -
clone size: -
J gene: TRBJ2-1
CDR3 protein: CASSVASNEQFF
CDR3 DNA: TGTGCCAGCAGCGTAGCTTCGAATGAGCAGTTCTTC

V gene: TRBV5-4
D gene: TRBD2
clone size: -
J gene: TRBJ2-5
CDR3 protein: CASSSRTSGQETQYF
CDR3 DNA: TGTGCCAGCAGCTCCCGGACTAGCGGCCAAGAGACCCAGTACTTC

V gene: TRBV5-4
D gene: -
clone size: -
J gene: TRBJ1-1
CDR3 protein: CASSLVPGANTEAFF
CDR3 DNA: TGTGCCAGCAGCTTGGTTCCGGGGGCTAACACTGAAGCTTTCTTT

V gene: TRBV6-2/TRBV6-3
D gene: -
clone size: -
J gene: TRBJ2-3
CDR3 protein: CASSPRGSQYF
CDR3 DNA: TGTGCCAGCAGCCCCCGGGGATCGCAGTATTTT

V gene: TRBV5-1
D gene: -
clone size: -
J gene: TRBJ2-3
CDR3 protein: CASSLDSPTDTQYF
CDR3 DNA: TGCGCCAGCAGCTTGGACAGTCCCACAGATACGCAGTATTTT

V gene: TRBV10-3
D gene: -
clone size: -
J gene: TRBJ2-1
CDR3 protein: CAISPRGGYNEQFF
CDR3 DNA: TGTGCCATCAGTCCTCGAGGCGGTTACAATGAGCAGTTCTTC

V gene: TRBV18
D gene: -
clone size: -
J gene: TRBJ1-2
CDR3 protein: CASSPAEAGLWGYTF
CDR3 DNA: TGTGCCAGCTCCCCCGCCGAGGCGGGTCTATGGGGCTACACCTTC

V gene: TRBV30
D gene: -
clone size: -
J gene: TRBJ1-2
CDR3 protein: CAWSASGYGYTF
CDR3 DNA: TGTGCCTGGAGTGCCTCAGGGTATGGCTACACCTTC

V gene: TRBV27
D gene: -
clone size: -
J gene: TRBJ1-5
CDR3 protein: CASSLPGYNQPQHF
CDR3 DNA: TGTGCCAGCAGTTTGCCAGGTTACAATCAGCCCCAGCATTTT

V gene: TRBV6-2/TRBV6-3
D gene: -
clone size: -
J gene: TRBJ1-6
CDR3 protein: CASSTTGHKISPLHF
CDR3 DNA: TGTGCCAGCAGTACTACGGGACATAAAATTTCACCCCTCCACTTT

V gene: TRBV3-1/TRBV3-2
D gene: -
clone size: -
J gene: TRBJ2-2
CDR3 protein: CASRAAISGELFF
CDR3 DNA: TGTGCCAGCAGGGCCGCCATCAGCGGGGAGCTGTTTTTT

V gene: TRBV3-1/TRBV3-2
D gene: -
clone size: -
J gene: TRBJ1-4
CDR3 protein: CASSQMVTTNEKLFF
CDR3 DNA: TGTGCCAGCAGCCAAATGGTCACGACTAATGAAAAACTGTTTTTT

V gene: TRBV25-1
D gene: -
clone size: few
J gene: TRBJ1-3
CDR3 protein: CASSVGRLSGNTIYF
CDR3 DNA: TGTGCCAGCAGTGTTGGCCGACTCTCTGGAAACACCATATATTTT

V gene: TRBV3-1/TRBV3-2
D gene: -
clone size: -
J gene: TRBJ1-1
CDR3 protein: CASSQDVGEAFF
CDR3 DNA: TGTGCCAGCAGCCAAGATGTGGGTGAAGCTTTCTTT

V gene: TRBV5-1
D gene: -
clone size: -
J gene: TRBJ1-6
CDR3 protein: CASRAPDSYNSPLHF
CDR3 DNA: TGCGCCAGCAGGGCCCCTGACAGTTATAATTCACCCCTCCACTTT

V gene: TRBV4-3
D gene: -
clone size: once
J gene: TRBJ1-4
CDR3 protein: CASSQGGGTREKLFF
CDR3 DNA: TGCGCCAGCAGCCAAGGGGGGGGAACTCGGGAAAAACTGTTTTTT

V gene: TRBV5-6
D gene: -
clone size: -
J gene: TRBJ2-4
CDR3 protein: CASSLVGAAHRNIQYF
CDR3 DNA: TGTGCCAGCAGCTTGGTAGGGGCCGCACATAGGAACATTCAGTACTTC

V gene: TRBV2
D gene: TRBD1
clone size: -
J gene: TRBJ1-2
CDR3 protein: CASTPGGQGIYGYTF
CDR3 DNA: TGTGCCAGCACCCCAGGGGGACAGGGTATTTATGGCTACACCTTC

V gene: TRBV4-1
D gene: -
clone size: -
J gene: TRBJ2-7
CDR3 protein: CASSQFDRPHEQYF
CDR3 DNA: TGCGCCAGCAGCCAATTCGACAGGCCCCACGAGCAGTACTTC

V gene: TRBV4-3
D gene: -
clone size: -
J gene: TRBJ1-1
CDR3 protein: CASSQQQGYTEAFF
CDR3 DNA: TGCGCCAGCAGCCAACAACAGGGATACACTGAAGCTTTCTTT

V gene: TRBV15
D gene: TRBD1
clone size: -
J gene: TRBJ1-2
CDR3 protein: CATSREDRAHGYTF
CDR3 DNA: TGTGCCACCAGCAGAGAGGACAGGGCCCATGGCTACACCTTC

V gene: TRBV20-1
D gene: -
clone size: -
J gene: TRBJ1-2
CDR3 protein: CSASPGGNYGYTF
CDR3 DNA: TGCAGTGCTAGTCCGGGGGGGAACTATGGCTACACCTTC

V gene: TRBV2
D gene: -
clone size: -
J gene: TRBJ2-2
CDR3 protein: CASSRSRGNTGELFF
CDR3 DNA: TGTGCCAGCAGCCGGTCGAGGGGTAACACCGGGGAGCTGTTTTTT

V gene: TRBV30
D gene: TRBD1
clone size: -
J gene: TRBJ1-3
CDR3 protein: CAWSGDGTGGSGNTIYF
CDR3 DNA: TGTGCCTGGAGTGGGGATGGGACAGGGGGCTCTGGAAACACCATATATTTT

V gene: TRBV27
D gene: TRBD2
clone size: -
J gene: TRBJ2-3
CDR3 protein: CASSPYPRTRRTDTQYF
CDR3 DNA: TGTGCCAGCAGTCCGTACCCGCGGACTAGGCGCACAGATACGCAGTATTTT